Listed below are T cell receptor beta chains from one sample, sequenced in a study of T-cell reconstitution after alpha-beta-depleted transplantation in children. TCRdb used MiXCR to reprocess the PCR reads, holding one entry per CDR3 protein. The sample shows 40,000 to 55,000 distinct CDR3 sequences, around 9.2% of them seen only once. Sequenced material: PBMCs, mostly from graft donor cells, taken 60 days after TCRalphabeta/CD19-depleted stem cell transplant. These receptors all stem from a male patient under 10 years old who had a stem cell transplant for chronic granulomatous disease, so the T cells may come from the graft donor. Each CDR3 is given with its conserved first and last residue. D genes are given only for firm matches. Where a row states a size, it is once, few, many or the class of an expanded clone; other rows omit it.

NA | many | TRBJ2-7 | TRBV11-2 | TGTGCCAGCAGCTTGGAGGGGGGGGCGAGCTACGAGCAGTACTTC | CASSLEGGASYEQYF
NA | medium-sized | TRBJ2-5 | TRBV7-9 | TGTGCCAGCACCCACTTCTCCAAAGAAATACAAGAGACCCAGTACTTC | CASTHFSKEIQETQYF
NA | many | TRBJ2-7 | TRBV7-2 | TGTGCCAGCAGCTTCGACCGGATCTACGAGCAGTACTTC | CASSFDRIYEQYF
TRBD1 | few | TRBJ1-2 | TRBV2 | TGTGCCAGCAGTGAACCCCCGGACAGGGCGGCTGGCTACACCTTC | CASSEPPDRAAGYTF
NA | few | TRBJ1-5 | TRBV19 | TGTGCCAGTAGTATCAGCGGACTGCTCAATCAGCCCCAGCATTTT | CASSISGLLNQPQHF
NA | many | TRBJ1-2 | TRBV12-3/TRBV12-4 | TGTGCCAGCAGTTGGGTGGTGTCGCAGGTTTATGGCTACACCTTC | CASSWVVSQVYGYTF
TRBD1 | hyperexpanded | TRBJ2-7 | TRBV15 | TGTGCCACCAGCAGAGAGACAGGGTTCCACGAGCAGTACTTC | CATSRETGFHEQYF
TRBD2 | many | TRBJ2-1 | TRBV20-1 | TGCAGTGCTTCACTAGCGGGAGGAACTTTGTTCTTC | CSASLAGGTLFF
NA | NA | TRBJ2-7 | TRBV2 | TGTGCCAGCAGTGAGGGTCCTCTGCGGGGCTCCTACGAGCAGTACTTC | CASSEGPLRGSYEQYF
TRBD2 | many | TRBJ2-3 | TRBV18 | TGTGCCAGCTCACCGCGGGAGGGCCTGGGCACAGATACGCAGTATTTT | CASSPREGLGTDTQYF
TRBD2 | many | TRBJ2-1 | TRBV7-2 | TGTGCCAGCAGCTATGTCGCTAGCGGGATGCGGGGGGGCAATGAGCAGTTCTTC | CASSYVASGMRGGNEQFF
NA | NA | TRBJ2-4 | TRBV7-2 | TGTGCCAGCAGCGTCGGGTCCCGGGCCCAGGGAGACATTCAGTACTTC | CASSVGSRAQGDIQYF
NA | many | TRBJ2-6 | TRBV30 | TGTGCCTTCGGTGGGGTCTCTGGGGCCAACGTCCTGACTTTC | CAFGGVSGANVLTF
NA | many | TRBJ2-3 | TRBV5-4 | TGTGCCAGCAGGGGACACAGGGACACAGATACGCAGTATTTT | CASRGHRDTDTQYF
NA | few | TRBJ2-5 | TRBV18 | TGTGCCAGCTCACCCGCAACAGAGACCCAGTACTTC | CASSPATETQYF
NA | few | TRBJ2-1 | TRBV20-1 | TGCTGTGCTAGAGATCTAACTACCAGGGGCTCCTACAATGAGCAGTTCTTC | CCARDLTTRGSYNEQFF
TRBD2 | few | TRBJ2-7 | TRBV6-2/TRBV6-3 | TGTGCCAGCAGTTTACCGACTAGCGGGAGGGCCGGCGAGCAGTACTTC | CASSLPTSGRAGEQYF
NA | NA | TRBJ1-3 | TRBV20-1 | TGCATCTGGGGCCAGGCTCCGAGCTCTGGAAACACCATATATTTT | CIWGQAPSSGNTIYF
NA | many | TRBJ2-3 | TRBV9 | TGTGCCAGCAGCGCCTCCTGGGGCGGACCTAGCACAGATACGCAGTATTTT | CASSASWGGPSTDTQYF
NA | many | TRBJ1-1 | TRBV29-1 | TGCAGCGTGCTCCCCGAAAGGGGCACTGAAGCTTTCTTT | CSVLPERGTEAFF
NA | many | TRBJ2-7 | TRBV5-1 | TGCGCCAGCAGTCGGGACGCGAGCTCCTACGAGCAGTACTTC | CASSRDASSYEQYF
NA | many | TRBJ1-5 | TRBV6-1 | TGTGCCAGCAGTGCATATAGCAATCAGCCCCAGCATTTT | CASSAYSNQPQHF
NA | many | TRBJ2-3 | TRBV11-2 | TGTGCCAGCAGCGAACTAGCACCTAGCACAGATACGCAGTATTTT | CASSELAPSTDTQYF
NA | many | TRBJ2-6 | TRBV21-1 | TGTGCCAGCAGCAAAGTGGTTGTGACAGCGGAATCTGGGGCCAACGTCCTGACTTTC | CASSKVVVTAESGANVLTF
TRBD2 | many | TRBJ2-1 | TRBV27 | TGTGCCAGCAGTTTATGGGGGACTAGCGGGAGGAGGAATGAGCAGTTCTTC | CASSLWGTSGRRNEQFF
NA | many | TRBJ2-6 | TRBV7-9 | TGTGCCAGCAGCTTAGAAGGGCCCGGGGCCAACGTCCTGACTTTC | CASSLEGPGANVLTF
TRBD1 | many | TRBJ2-1 | TRBV20-1 | TGCAGTGCCCCTACTCGACAGGGGACTAATGAGCAGTTCTTC | CSAPTRQGTNEQFF
TRBD1 | few | TRBJ2-2 | TRBV20-1 | TGCAGTGCTGGGTCAGGGGGAAATTTGATTTCGAACACCGGGGAGCTGTTTTTT | CSAGSGGNLISNTGELFF
NA | many | TRBJ2-1 | TRBV16 | TGTGCCAGCAGTAAACTAGCTCTAAATGAGCAGTTCTTC | CASSKLALNEQFF
NA | many | TRBJ2-1 | TRBV7-6 | TGTGCCAGCAGCCTAGTGGGGAAAAATGAGCAGTTCTTC | CASSLVGKNEQFF
NA | NA | TRBJ2-7 | TRBV6-5 | TGTGCCAGCAGTTACCGCGGGGGCATATGGAACGAGCAGTACTTC | CASSYRGGIWNEQYF
TRBD2 | few | TRBJ2-3 | TRBV4-1 | TGCGCCAGCAGCCATAAAGCGGGAGCCCCAGATACGCAGTATTTT | CASSHKAGAPDTQYF
NA | many | TRBJ2-2 | TRBV6-5 | TGTGCCAGCAGTTACTCCCCTTTCCCGGGACAACTGTCGAACACCGGGGAGCTGTTTTTT | CASSYSPFPGQLSNTGELFF
NA | many | TRBJ1-5 | TRBV15 | TGTGCCACCAGCAGAGATCGGCCAGATAGCAATCAGCCCCAGCATTTT | CATSRDRPDSNQPQHF
NA | many | TRBJ2-3 | TRBV6-1 | TGTGCCAGCAGCCCCTTTGAGGGGATCACAGATACGCAGTATTTT | CASSPFEGITDTQYF
NA | many | TRBJ2-3 | TRBV18 | TGTGCCAGCTCACCCCGAGTGGGACTGACAGATACGCAGTATTTT | CASSPRVGLTDTQYF
NA | many | TRBJ2-7 | TRBV29-1 | TGCAGCGTCCACATGGGGGCCTACGAGCAGTACTTC | CSVHMGAYEQYF
NA | few | TRBJ1-6 | TRBV6-1 | TGTGCCAGCGCCCCGGTACTCGGCGCAGATTATAATTCACCCCTCCACTTT | CASAPVLGADYNSPLHF
NA | many | TRBJ1-6 | TRBV11-2 | TGTGCCAGCAGCTTGGCCAGGGCCGATTCACCCCTCCACTTT | CASSLARADSPLHF
TRBD1 | NA | TRBJ2-5 | TRBV5-1 | TGCGCCAGCAGCACGGGACAGGGAGCAGAGACCCAGTACTTC | CASSTGQGAETQYF
TRBD1 | many | TRBJ1-5 | TRBV6-2/TRBV6-3 | TGTGCCAGCAGTTGGACAGGACAGTCCTCCAATCAGCCCCAGCATTTT | CASSWTGQSSNQPQHF
TRBD2 | few | TRBJ2-1 | TRBV28 | TGTGCCAGCAAATCCGGGACTAGCGGGAGCCGTTGGGGGTTCTTC | CASKSGTSGSRWGFF
NA | many | TRBJ2-4 | TRBV25-1 | TGTGCCAGCAGTACCCAAAACATTCAGTACTTC | CASSTQNIQYF